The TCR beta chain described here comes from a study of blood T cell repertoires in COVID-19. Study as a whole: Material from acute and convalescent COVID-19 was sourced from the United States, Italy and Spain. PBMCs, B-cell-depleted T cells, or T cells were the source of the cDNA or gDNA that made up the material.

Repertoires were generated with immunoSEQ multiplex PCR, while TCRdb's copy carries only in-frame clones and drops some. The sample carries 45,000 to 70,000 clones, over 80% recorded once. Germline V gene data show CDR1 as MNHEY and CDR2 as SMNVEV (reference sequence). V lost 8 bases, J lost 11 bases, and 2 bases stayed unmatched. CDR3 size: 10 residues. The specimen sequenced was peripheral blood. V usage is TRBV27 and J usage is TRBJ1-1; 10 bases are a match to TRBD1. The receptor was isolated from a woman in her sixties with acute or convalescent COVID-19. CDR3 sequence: CASGQGEAFF. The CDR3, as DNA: TGTGCCAGCGGACAGGGGGAGGCTTTCTTT.